This T cell receptor (beta chain) was profiled in a study of cytomegalovirus exposure and HLA in healthy donors. Assay: immunoSEQ multiplex PCR; the TCRdb copy retains only in-frame clones and omits some. The profile shows about 310,000 clones, over 75% of them singletons. The CDR3 covers 17 residues. The V gene end was trimmed by 5 bases and the J gene end by 1 base; junction bases not matched to a gene: 11. CDR1 is SGHTA, CDR2 FQGNSA, per germline. The chain is built from TRBV7-2 and TRBJ2-7; 10 bases match TRBD2. The origin of this receptor is a man aged 30-40 years in good health and CMV-seronegative. Sequenced input: PBMCs. CDR3 DNA sequence: TGTGCCAGCAGCCCCACAAGACTAGCGGGCCATTCCTACGAGCAGTACTTC. It encodes CASSPTRLAGHSYEQYF.